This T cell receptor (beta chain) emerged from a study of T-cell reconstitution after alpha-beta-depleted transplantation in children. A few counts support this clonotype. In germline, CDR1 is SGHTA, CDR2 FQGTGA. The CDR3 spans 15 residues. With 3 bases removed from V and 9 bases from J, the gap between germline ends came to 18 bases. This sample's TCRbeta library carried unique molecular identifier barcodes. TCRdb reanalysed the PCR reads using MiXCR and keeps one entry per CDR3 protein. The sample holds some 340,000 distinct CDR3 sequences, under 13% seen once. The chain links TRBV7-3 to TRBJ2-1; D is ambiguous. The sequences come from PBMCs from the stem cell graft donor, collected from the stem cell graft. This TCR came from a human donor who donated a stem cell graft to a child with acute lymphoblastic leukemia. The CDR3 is CASSFSTASRGEQFF. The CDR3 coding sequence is TGTGCCAGCAGCTTCTCAACAGCGTCTCGAGGTGAGCAGTTCTTC.